A selection of T cell receptor beta chains follows, all from one sample in a study of blood T cell repertoires in COVID-19. Sequenced by immunoSEQ multiplex PCR; TCRdb stores in-frame clones only, minus some. This sample has approximately 150,000 clones, with approximately 89% found just once. Input material: peripheral blood. These receptors originate from a human donor in a cohort sampled during active COVID-19. Both conserved end residues are part of each CDR3. D genes are given only for firm matches. A row's size may be missing; if present it is once, few, many or a size class.

J	V	D	size	CDR3	DNA
TRBJ2-5	TRBV5-1	.	.	CASSFTPGRPEVEETQYF	TGCGCCAGCAGCTTCACCCCTGGGCGACCCGAAGTGGAAGAGACCCAGTACTTC
TRBJ1-3	TRBV19	.	.	CASSARVGNTIYF	TGTGCCAGTAGTGCCAGGGTTGGAAACACCATATATTTT
TRBJ2-7	TRBV21-1	.	.	CASSKVGQGRTYYEQYF	TGTGCCAGCAGCAAAGTTGGGCAGGGCCGAACCTACTACGAGCAGTACTTC
TRBJ1-2	TRBV7-9	TRBD1	.	CASRPGQGNYGYTF	TGTGCCAGCAGGCCGGGACAGGGTAACTATGGCTACACCTTC
TRBJ1-4	TRBV4-2	.	.	CASSPAGATNEKLFF	TGTGCCAGCAGCCCGGCGGGAGCCACTAATGAAAAACTGTTTTTT
TRBJ2-7	TRBV5-1	.	.	CASTPRGLDYEQYF	TGCGCCAGCACCCCACGGGGTTTGGACTACGAGCAGTACTTC
TRBJ2-3	TRBV7-3	TRBD1	.	CASTDNRGPGDTQYF	TGTGCCAGCACCGACAACAGGGGGCCAGGCGATACGCAGTATTTT
TRBJ2-1	TRBV7-9	.	.	CASSLVTGESYNEQFF	TGTGCCAGCAGCTTGGTGACGGGTGAGTCCTACAATGAGCAGTTCTTC
TRBJ2-5	TRBV5-6	.	.	CASSLGDSVRETQYF	TGTGCCAGCAGCTTGGGAGACTCGGTCCGAGAGACCCAGTACTTC
TRBJ2-1	TRBV15	TRBD1	once	CATSRERDREYEQFF	TGTGCCACCAGCAGAGAACGGGACAGGGAATATGAGCAGTTCTTC
TRBJ1-1	TRBV20-1	.	.	CSARGGTEAFF	TGCAGTGCTAGGGGGGGGACTGAAGCTTTCTTT
TRBJ2-7	TRBV10-3	TRBD2	.	CAISESSGGRRYEQYF	TGTGCCATCAGTGAGTCAAGCGGGGGGCGACGGTACGAGCAGTACTTC
TRBJ2-1	TRBV7-3	.	.	CASGGGDYNEQFF	TGTGCCAGCGGAGGTGGGGACTACAATGAGCAGTTCTTC
TRBJ2-7	TRBV3-1/TRBV3-2	TRBD2	once	CASSQYLPVAGARSEQYF	TGTGCCAGCAGCCAATATCTCCCAGTAGCGGGGGCTCGGTCCGAGCAGTACTTC
TRBJ1-6	TRBV6-5	TRBD1	.	CASSLRQGGSPLHF	TGTGCCAGCAGTTTACGACAGGGTGGGTCACCCCTCCACTTT
TRBJ2-4	TRBV4-1	TRBD1	few	CASSRVTGGANIQYF	TGCGCCAGCAGCCGAGTGACAGGGGGCGCGAACATTCAGTACTTC
TRBJ2-7	TRBV20-1	.	.	CSASDRDRGGGTYEQYF	TGCAGTGCTAGTGATCGGGATAGAGGGGGGGGGACCTACGAGCAGTACTTC
TRBJ1-1	TRBV7-3	.	.	CASSLADNTEAFF	TGTGCCAGCAGCCTAGCGGATAACACTGAAGCTTTCTTT
TRBJ1-5	TRBV10-2	TRBD1	.	CASSGGQGASNQPQHF	TGCGCCAGCAGTGGGGGACAGGGGGCCAGCAATCAGCCCCAGCATTTT
TRBJ2-3	TRBV11-2	.	.	CASSPLDGSTDTQYF	TGTGCCAGCAGCCCCCTAGATGGGAGCACAGATACGCAGTATTTT
TRBJ2-3	TRBV2	TRBD2	.	CASSGPRLAGNTDTQYF	TGTGCCAGCAGCGGCCCGCGACTAGCGGGGAACACAGATACGCAGTATTTT
TRBJ1-2	TRBV7-3	TRBD1	.	CASSPTTGSMYGYTF	TGTGCCAGCAGCCCCACGACAGGGTCGATGTATGGCTACACCTTC
TRBJ1-4	TRBV6-4	TRBD1	.	CASRQGANEKLFF	TGTGCCAGCCGACAGGGAGCTAATGAAAAACTGTTTTTT
TRBJ1-4	TRBV28	TRBD1	.	CASSFSEQGGREKLFF	TGTGCCAGCAGTTTCTCCGAACAGGGGGGACGTGAAAAACTGTTTTTT
TRBJ1-1	TRBV7-2	.	.	CASSPQGTEAFF	TGTGCCAGCAGCCCGCAGGGAACTGAAGCTTTCTTT
TRBJ2-3	TRBV6-1	TRBD1	.	CASSDPGQAFDTQYF	TGTGCCAGCAGTGACCCGGGACAGGCATTCGATACGCAGTATTTT
TRBJ2-7	TRBV3-1/TRBV3-2	.	.	CASSQGVASYEQYF	TGTGCCAGCAGCCAAGGAGTTGCCTCCTACGAGCAGTACTTC
TRBJ1-3	TRBV11-2	.	.	CASSPGLSGNTIYF	TGTGCCAGCAGCCCTGGGCTATCTGGAAACACCATATATTTT
TRBJ2-1	TRBV5-1	TRBD2	.	CASSRTSGGDYNEQFF	TGCGCCAGCAGTAGGACTAGCGGGGGCGACTACAATGAGCAGTTCTTC
TRBJ2-1	TRBV7-3	TRBD2	.	CASSPRSSGGANEQFF	TGTGCCAGCAGCCCCCGGAGTAGCGGGGGGGCCAATGAGCAGTTCTTC
TRBJ2-1	TRBV11-2	.	.	CASSLDGGLDEQFF	TGTGCCAGCAGCTTAGACGGGGGGCTCGATGAGCAGTTCTTC
TRBJ1-6	TRBV12-3/TRBV12-4	.	.	CASTTVSLSPLHF	TGTGCCAGCACGACAGTCTCGCTTTCACCCCTCCACTTT
TRBJ2-5	TRBV7-9	TRBD2	.	CASTSASGGTETQYF	TGTGCCAGCACGTCAGCTAGCGGGGGGACTGAGACCCAGTACTTC
TRBJ2-1	TRBV7-2	TRBD2	.	CASSSGTSGGNEQFF	TGTGCCAGCAGCTCGGGGACTAGCGGGGGGAATGAGCAGTTCTTC
TRBJ1-2	TRBV2	.	.	CASSDKSGTSYGYTF	TGTGCCAGCAGTGATAAATCAGGGACATCCTATGGCTACACCTTC
TRBJ2-5	TRBV9	.	once	CASSVGAAGDYQETQYF	TGTGCCAGCAGCGTAGGGGCAGCAGGGGATTACCAAGAGACCCAGTACTTC
TRBJ2-7	TRBV3-1/TRBV3-2	.	.	CASSQGAEYEQYF	TGTGCCAGCAGCCAAGGGGCCGAGTACGAGCAGTACTTC
TRBJ2-5	TRBV19	.	.	CASSIGGQPGGETQYF	TGTGCCAGTAGTATCGGGGGACAGCCCGGTGGAGAGACCCAGTACTTC
TRBJ1-5	TRBV27	.	.	CASSLVPEEAQHF	TGTGCCAGCAGTTTGGTCCCGGAAGAGGCCCAGCATTTT
TRBJ1-2	TRBV12-3/TRBV12-4	TRBD1	.	CASSNPGGSGYTF	TGTGCCAGCAGTAATCCAGGGGGTAGTGGCTACACCTTC
TRBJ1-1	TRBV5-5	.	once	CASSPWRELGGTEAFF	TGTGCCAGCAGCCCTTGGCGGGAATTGGGTGGGACTGAAGCTTTCTTT
TRBJ2-7	TRBV13	.	few	CASSSPGYEQYF	TGTGCCAGCAGCTCCCCCGGGTACGAGCAGTACTTC
TRBJ2-7	TRBV11-2	.	.	CASSLESGAGVYEQYF	TGTGCCAGCAGCTTGGAGAGCGGGGCAGGGGTCTACGAGCAGTACTTC
TRBJ1-2	TRBV5-1	TRBD1	.	CASSLGGTGSYGYTF	TGCGCCAGCAGCTTGGGGGGGACAGGGTCCTATGGCTACACCTTC
TRBJ2-2	TRBV27	TRBD2	.	CASSPGLGRRTGELFF	TGTGCCAGCAGCCCAGGACTAGGAAGGAGGACCGGGGAGCTGTTTTTT
TRBJ1-1	TRBV6-2/TRBV6-3	.	.	CASSYLGGNTEAFF	TGTGCCAGCAGTTACTTAGGGGGGAACACTGAAGCTTTCTTT
TRBJ1-6	TRBV12-3/TRBV12-4	.	.	CASSFWGLSLHF	TGTGCCAGCAGTTTCTGGGGGCTTTCCCTCCACTTT
TRBJ1-2	TRBV11-1	.	.	CASSLLGQNYGYTF	TGTGCCAGCAGCTTATTAGGACAGAACTATGGCTACACCTTC
TRBJ2-7	TRBV11-2	.	.	CASSPIGYREVYEQYF	TGTGCCAGCAGCCCCATCGGTTACCGGGAAGTATACGAGCAGTACTTC
TRBJ2-5	TRBV7-7	.	.	CASSLGVAGETQYF	TGTGCTAGCAGCTTAGGTGTTGCCGGAGAGACCCAGTACTTC
TRBJ2-2	TRBV5-5	.	.	CASSLVGAGELFF	TGTGCCAGCAGCTTGGTAGGGGCCGGGGAGCTGTTTTTT
TRBJ2-2	TRBV7-3	.	.	CASSPLVGNTGELFF	TGTGCCAGCAGCCCACTCGTCGGGAACACCGGGGAGCTGTTTTTT
TRBJ2-1	TRBV9	TRBD2	.	CASSVTGTSYNEQFF	TGTGCCAGCAGCGTGACCGGGACTAGCTACAATGAGCAGTTCTTC
TRBJ2-1	TRBV4-2	TRBD1	.	CASSQGQGDEQFF	TGTGCCAGCAGCCAGGGACAGGGGGATGAGCAGTTCTTC
TRBJ2-7	TRBV3-1/TRBV3-2	.	.	CASSQGSSYEQYF	TGTGCCAGCAGCCAGGGGAGTTCCTACGAGCAGTACTTC